This T cell receptor (beta chain) was retrieved from a study of cytomegalovirus exposure and HLA in healthy donors. Profiling relied on immunoSEQ multiplex PCR, and the TCRdb table lists in-frame clones only, not all of them. In the table there are tens of thousands of clones, approximately 93% of which are singletons. V was pared by 0 bases and J by 5 bases, with 9 bases of the junction left unmatched. The CDR3 has 16 amino acids. Looked up from germline, CDR1 is SGDLS and CDR2 is YYNGEE. Sequenced: PBMCs. The chain couples TRBV9 to TRBJ2-7; the match to TRBD2 covers 9 bases. This receptor was obtained from a man between 18 and 29 years old in good health and CMV-seronegative. The CDR3 coding sequence is TGTGCCAGCAGCGTAGCTTTTTCTAGCGGGAACAACGAGCAGTACTTC. Amino acid sequence: CASSVAFSSGNNEQYF. Using reference TRBV9 and TRBJ2-7 for the parts outside the CDR3, the full variable domain is DSGVTQTPKHLITATGQRVTLRCSPRSGDLSVYWYQQSLDQGLQFLIQYYNGEERAKGNILERFSAQQFPDLHSELNLSSLELGDSALYFCASSVAFSSGNNEQYFGPGTRLTVT.